Sequencing of this T cell receptor (beta chain) was carried out in a study of shared clonotypes between healthy human individuals. Study at large: Participating donors consisted of two women and a few men aged 18 to 49.

Amplification in unsorted PBMC replicate PCRs started from 250 to 350 ng DNA, which equals about 30,000 T cell genomes. Using ten immunoSEQ deep assay plates, investigators sequenced unsorted PBMC DNA. In the source study's methods: There were no quality scores in the junction-only immunoSEQ sequences, so filtering differed. Only in-frame clones appear in the TCRdb table, and some are missing; sequencing was by immunoSEQ multiplex PCR. V and J calls and clone size are those listed in that table; D and trimming were worked out from the DNA. The sample lists 450,000 or so clones, roughly three quarters seen once, with approximately 12% in the top ten. Germline V lookup: CDR1 SEHNR, CDR2 FQNEAQ (reference sequence). Trimming pared 4 bases from V and 3 bases from J, leaving 22 bases between. The CDR3 length is 17 residues.

The V call is TRBV7-9, the J call TRBJ2-7; the D gene is possibly TRBD1 (6 bases). The TCR originated in a woman between 40 and 55 years old in good health. Some clones in this sample may be carry-over from other donors' samples. The source material was PBMCs. For the CDR3, the DNA is TGTGCCAGCAGCTCCTCAGGGGCTAGCAGTTTCGGCTACGAGCAGTACTTC. Translation: CASSSSGASSFGYEQYF.